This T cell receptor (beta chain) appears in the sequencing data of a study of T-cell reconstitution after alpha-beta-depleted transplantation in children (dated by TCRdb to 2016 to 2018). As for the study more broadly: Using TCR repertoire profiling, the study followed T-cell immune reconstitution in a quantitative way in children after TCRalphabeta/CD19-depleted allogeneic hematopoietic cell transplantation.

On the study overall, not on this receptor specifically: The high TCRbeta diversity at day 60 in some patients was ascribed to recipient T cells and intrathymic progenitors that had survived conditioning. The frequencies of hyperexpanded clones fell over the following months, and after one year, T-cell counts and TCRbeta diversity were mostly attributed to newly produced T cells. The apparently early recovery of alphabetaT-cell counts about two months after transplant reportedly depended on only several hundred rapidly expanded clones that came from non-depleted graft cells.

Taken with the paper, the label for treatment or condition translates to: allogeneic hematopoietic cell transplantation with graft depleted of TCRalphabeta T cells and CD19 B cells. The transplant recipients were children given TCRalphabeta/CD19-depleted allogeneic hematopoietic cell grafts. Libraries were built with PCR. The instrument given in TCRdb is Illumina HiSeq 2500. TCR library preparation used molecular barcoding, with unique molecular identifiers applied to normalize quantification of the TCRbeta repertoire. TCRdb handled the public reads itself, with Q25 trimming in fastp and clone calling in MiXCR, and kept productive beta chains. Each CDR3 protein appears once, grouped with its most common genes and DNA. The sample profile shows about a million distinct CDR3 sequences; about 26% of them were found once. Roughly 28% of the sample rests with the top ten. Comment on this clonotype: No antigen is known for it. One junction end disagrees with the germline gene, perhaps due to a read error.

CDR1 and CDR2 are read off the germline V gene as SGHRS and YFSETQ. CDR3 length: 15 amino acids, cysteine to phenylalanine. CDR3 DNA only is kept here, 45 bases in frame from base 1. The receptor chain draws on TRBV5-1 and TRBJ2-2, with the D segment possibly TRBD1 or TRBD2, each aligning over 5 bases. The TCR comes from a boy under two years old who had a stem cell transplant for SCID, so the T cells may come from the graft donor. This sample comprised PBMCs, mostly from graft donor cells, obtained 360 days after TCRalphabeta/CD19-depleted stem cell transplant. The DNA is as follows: TGCGCCAGCACCCCCAGGGCCCTTAACACCGGGGAGCAGTTTTTT. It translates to CASTPRALNTGEQFF.